These T cell receptor beta chains were read from a single sample in a study of T cell repertoires and leukemia-associated antigens. A single record per CDR3 protein comes from TCRdb applying MiXCR to the 5' RACE reads. The top ten hold 27% of the sample, which has 10,000 to 13,000 distinct CDR3 sequences, 35% to 45% seen once. Antigens of these TCRs are unknown. Material for sequencing was CD3+ T cells sorted from blood and cultured. Every receptor here comes from a female donor in good health. Each CDR3 is given with its conserved first and last residue. The D gene is left open where the match is weak. The size of a clone is reported for some rows only, either as once, few or many, or as a class for expanded clones.

j_call,v_call,d_call,clone_size,cdr3_nt,cdr3_aa
TRBJ2-1,TRBV2,.,many,TGTGCCAGCAGGGCAACAGACTATGTGAGTGAGCAGTTCTTC,CASRATDYVSEQFF
TRBJ2-3,TRBV5-1,TRBD1,.,TGCGCCAGCAGCTACGGACAGGGAACGGGTTCGGGCACAGATACGCAGTATTTT,CASSYGQGTGSGTDTQYF
TRBJ2-3,TRBV13,.,.,TGTACCAGCAGCCAGACTACAGATACGCAGTATTTC,CTSSQTTDTQYF
TRBJ2-3,TRBV6-1,.,.,TGTGCCAGCAGTCAAGGGGAAGGGGCAGATACGCAGTATTTT,CASSQGEGADTQYF
TRBJ2-5,TRBV5-1,TRBD2,.,TGCGCCAACAGGCGGGGGTATGGTGAGACCCAGTACTTC,CANRRGYGETQYF
TRBJ1-1,TRBV4-2,.,.,TGTGCCAGCAGCCAAGTGGCCCGGGACGGCGACACTGAAGCTTTCTTT,CASSQVARDGDTEAFF
TRBJ2-7,TRBV7-2,.,.,TGCGCCAGTAGCTTCATGGGGTCCTACAATGAGCAGTACTTC,CASSFMGSYNEQYF
TRBJ2-5,TRBV6-5,.,.,TGTGCCAGCACCTTGCTAGCCGGAGAGACCCAGTACTTC,CASTLLAGETQYF
TRBJ2-2,TRBV5-1,TRBD1,.,TGCGCCAGCAGCGCGGAGACAGGGAGTGGCACCGGGGAGCTGTTTTTT,CASSAETGSGTGELFF
TRBJ2-1,TRBV20-1,.,medium-sized,TGCAGTGCTAGGCCTGCTGGACGGTACAATGAGCAGTTCTTC,CSARPAGRYNEQFF
TRBJ2-3,TRBV6-5,TRBD2,.,TGTGCCAGCAAAGCGGGAGGGTTTACAGATACGCAGTATTTT,CASKAGGFTDTQYF
TRBJ2-5,TRBV20-1,.,few,TGCAGTGCTGGTTACGAGGCACAAGAGACCCAGTACTTC,CSAGYEAQETQYF
TRBJ1-6,TRBV4-2,.,.,TGTGCCAGCAGCCAAGATACGGATTCACCCCTCCACTTT,CASSQDTDSPLHF
TRBJ2-1,TRBV7-8,.,.,TGTGCCAGCAGCAGAGGGGGGGGCGCGACCTACAATGAGCAGTTCTTC,CASSRGGGATYNEQFF
TRBJ2-5,TRBV7-2,.,medium-sized,TGTGCCAGCAGCTCAAGGGTGTTGGGAGCCCTCCACCAAGAGACCCAGTACTTC,CASSSRVLGALHQETQYF
TRBJ2-1,TRBV20-1,.,.,TGCAGTGCCAGCAGTTTTCGAGGGGTTACTGAGCAGTTCTTC,CSASSFRGVTEQFF
TRBJ1-1,TRBV24-1,.,.,.,CATSDRRRRNEQFFGPGTEAFF
TRBJ2-1,TRBV5-1,TRBD1,medium-sized,TGCGCCAGCAGCTTGGACGGGACAGCCTACAATGAGCAGTTCTTC,CASSLDGTAYNEQFF
TRBJ2-7,TRBV7-9,.,large,TGTGCCAGCAGCTTAGAAGCAGTCTCCCACGAGCAGTACTTC,CASSLEAVSHEQYF
TRBJ2-4,TRBV7-9,TRBD2,few,TGTGCCAGCAGCTCGGGACTAGCGGGAGATCCGTACTTC,CASSSGLAGDPYF
TRBJ2-1,TRBV20-1,.,few,TGCAGTGCTAGGAAACCTCCGGGTTACAATGAACGGTTCTTC,CSARKPPGYNERFF
TRBJ2-3,TRBV20-1,.,medium-sized,TGCAGTGCCAATAGGGGCAGGGGCCACAGAAGCACAGATACGCAGTATTTT,CSANRGRGHRSTDTQYF
TRBJ2-7,TRBV20-1,TRBD1,few,TGCAGTGCTAGAGATTTCGCACAGGGGAACGAGCAGTACTTC,CSARDFAQGNEQYF
TRBJ2-3,TRBV3-1,TRBD2,many,TGTGCCAGCAGCCAAAATAGCGGGACGGCAGATACGCAGTATTTT,CASSQNSGTADTQYF
TRBJ2-1,TRBV10-3,TRBD1,medium-sized,TGTGCCACCGAGGACAGGATCTCCTACAATGAGCAGTTCTTC,CATEDRISYNEQFF
TRBJ2-1,TRBV12-3/TRBV12-4,TRBD2,many,TGTGCCAGCAGTCGATTCGGGACTAGCAACAATGAGCAGTTCTTC,CASSRFGTSNNEQFF
TRBJ2-7,TRBV7-6,TRBD2,few,TGTGCCAGCAGCCCTACACTCGGACTAGCGCGGCCACGGGACTACGAGCAGTACTTC,CASSPTLGLARPRDYEQYF
TRBJ1-4,TRBV5-1,.,medium-sized,TGCGCCAGCAGCTTACTAATACCTCCTTCGGCTAATGAAAAACTGTTTTTT,CASSLLIPPSANEKLFF
TRBJ1-5,TRBV5-1,.,.,TGCGCCAGCAGCTCCAGGCTAGCGGGAGACAATGAGCCCCAGCATTTT,CASSSRLAGDNEPQHF
TRBJ2-7,TRBV29-1,TRBD2,.,TGCAGCGTTACTAGCGGGAGGGTAACCTACGAGCAGTACTTC,CSVTSGRVTYEQYF
TRBJ1-6,TRBV7-2,TRBD1,.,TGTGCCAGCAGCCGACAGGGAGGTAGTTCACCCCTCCACTTT,CASSRQGGSSPLHF
TRBJ1-6,TRBV20-1,TRBD1,medium-sized,TGCAGTGCTAGTCGACAGGGGGCTAATTCACCCCTCCACTTT,CSASRQGANSPLHF
TRBJ2-1,TRBV7-9,TRBD2,.,TGTGCCCGCAGCTCTAGACGACTAGCCCAAAGTACATCCTACAATGAGCAGTTCTTC,CARSSRRLAQSTSYNEQFF
TRBJ2-3,TRBV24-1,TRBD1,medium-sized,TGTGCCACCAGTGCCCCCGACAGGGTAGGCACAGATACGCAGTATTTT,CATSAPDRVGTDTQYF
TRBJ2-1,TRBV12-3/TRBV12-4,TRBD2,.,TGTGCCAGCACCCCGGGACTAGAGTACAATGAGCAGTTCTTC,CASTPGLEYNEQFF
TRBJ2-1,TRBV5-1,TRBD2,.,TGCGCCAGCACCCTATTGGTCCAGGGCGGGAGTGAGCAGTTCTTC,CASTLLVQGGSEQFF
TRBJ1-2,TRBV19,.,many,TGTGCCAGTAGTATAACTGGAGGGGCCGGCTATGGCTACACCTTC,CASSITGGAGYGYTF
TRBJ2-3,TRBV7-9,.,many,TGTGCCAGCAGCTCCAGCCAAACCACAGATACGCAGTATTTT,CASSSSQTTDTQYF
TRBJ1-1,TRBV12-3/TRBV12-4,.,medium-sized,TGTGCCAGCAGCCCCAACTTGCTTGAGACGGCTTTCTTT,CASSPNLLETAFF
TRBJ1-2,TRBV12-3/TRBV12-4,.,few,TGTGCCAGCAGTTTATCGGCCGGCTACACCTTC,CASSLSAGYTF
TRBJ2-1,TRBV10-3,.,once,TGTGCCATCAGTGATAAGGGGGAGACCCTCGGTGAGCAGTTCTTC,CAISDKGETLGEQFF
TRBJ2-1,TRBV5-1,.,.,TGCGCCAGCCGCTTGGAGGTGGGAAGCTACAATGAGCAGTTCTTC,CASRLEVGSYNEQFF
TRBJ2-1,TRBV6-5,TRBD1,medium-sized,TGTGCCAGCAGTAGACAGGGTAGCTCCTACAATGAGCAGTTCTTC,CASSRQGSSYNEQFF
TRBJ2-3,TRBV7-6,TRBD2,.,TGTGCCAGCAGTTCCCAGACTAGCGGGAGTACAGATACGCAGTATTTT,CASSSQTSGSTDTQYF
TRBJ1-3,TRBV20-1,TRBD1,medium-sized,TGCAGTGCTAGGGCAGGGGGTCGTCGGGAGACCATATATTTT,CSARAGGRRETIYF
TRBJ2-3,TRBV5-1,.,many,TGCGCCAGCAGCCCGGACAGTTACACAGATACGCAGTATTTT,CASSPDSYTDTQYF
TRBJ2-3,TRBV12-3/TRBV12-4,.,.,TGTGCCAGCAGTTTCGGAGCAGATACGCAGTATTTT,CASSFGADTQYF
TRBJ2-2,TRBV27,.,.,TGTGCCAGCAGTTTACAGGCCCGGGGCACCGGGGAGCTGTTTTTT,CASSLQARGTGELFF
TRBJ2-5,TRBV29-1,.,.,TGCAGCGTTGAAGATGGGGGTTCCGGAGAGACCCAGTACTTC,CSVEDGGSGETQYF
TRBJ1-2,TRBV6-6,.,.,TGTGCCAGCGCGACACAACCCCTTGGCTATGGCTACACCTTC,CASATQPLGYGYTF
TRBJ1-1,TRBV20-1,.,few,TGCAGTGCCAGCAGGCGGAGAGGGACTGAAGCTTTCTTT,CSASRRRGTEAFF
TRBJ2-1,TRBV12-3/TRBV12-4,TRBD2,many,TGTGCCAGCAGTTTAGTTTTAACTAGCGGGCACAATGAGCAGTTCTTC,CASSLVLTSGHNEQFF
TRBJ2-2,TRBV5-1,TRBD2,few,TGCGCCAGCAGCTCTCGGACTAGCTCAGATACCGGGGAGCTGTTTTTT,CASSSRTSSDTGELFF
TRBJ1-2,TRBV2,.,once,TGTGCCAGCAGTGAAGTTAGTTGGGGCAGGAACCATGGCTACACCTTT,CASSEVSWGRNHGYTF